This T cell receptor (beta chain) was identified in a study of regulatory T cells in long-lasting Graves disease. General observations from the study: New patients shared around 1,000 public clonotypes, and persistent patients shared more, with approximately 2,500. Persistent cases favored TRBV28, TRBJ1-2 and TRBJ2-5.

Regarding this clonotype: Antigen unknown.

The CDR3 has 16 residues. In germline, CDR1 is MNHNS, CDR2 SASEGT. After removal of 4 bases from V and 2 bases from J, the junction contained 5 bases not matched to a gene. Time point noted: persistent/refractory GD, antithyroid drugs over 5 years with positive TRAb. The TCR library used RNA extracted from PBMCs. CDR3-region Arm-PCR and iRepertoire HTBI primers produced the TCR beta libraries. Using its own MiXCR run on the multiplex PCR reads, TCRdb lists one record per CDR3 protein. The sample has 400,000 to 500,000 distinct CDR3 sequences; 20% to 25% are singletons. The TCR comes from a female donor with Graves disease. Sequenced material: peripheral blood mononuclear cells (PBMCs), taken when the disease was refractory, from a patient treated with antithyroid drugs. This chain connects TRBV6-1 to TRBJ2-3, with 11 bases matching TRBD1. This CDR3 is CASSVRDRGNTDTQYF. The CDR3 DNA reads TGTGCCAGCAGTGTCCGGGACAGGGGGAACACAGATACGCAGTATTTT.